The TCR beta chain described here comes from a study of technical replicates of blood from several donors. CDR1 MNHEY and CDR2 SVGAGI come from the germline V gene. V shed 0 bases, J shed 5 bases, and the junction held 6 bases outside the gene matches. The length of the CDR3 is 16 residues. This clone was observed once. TCRdb's copy holds only in-frame clones and misses some; the assay was immunoSEQ multiplex PCR. The table shows tens of thousands of clones, with roughly 96% occurring only once. The source material was T cells isolated from PBMCs. The chain carries TRBV6-5 and TRBJ1-4; 7 bases line up with TRBD1. The sequence was collected from a human donor in good health. The CDR3, as DNA: TGTGCCAGCAGTTACTCGTACAGGGGACGAAATGAAAAACTGTTTTTT. It encodes CASSYSYRGRNEKLFF.